This T cell receptor (beta chain) was captured in a study of shared clonotypes between healthy human individuals (dated by TCRdb to 2020 to 2022). Regarding the study in general: The cohort comprised two women and a few men aged 18 to 49 years. For each donor, CD4 naive and CD4 memory were each run on three plates, CD8 naive on two plates, and CD8 memory on one plate. To estimate repertoire size and how much clonotype sharing occurs between individuals, the study deeply sequenced the blood TCR repertoires of five healthy adults. To increase sequencing depth and limit assay-specific biases, different laboratories used diverse techniques to prepare libraries and sequence TCR repertoires. Per donor, leukapheresis produced somewhere between about 0.9 and 10 billion PBMCs.

The donors were healthy, HIV-negative adults with no recently reported acute infections or vaccinations. Every donor was a Caucasian adult living in Nashville, Tennessee, USA. CD4+ T cells were enriched by magnetic negative selection; naive cells were then positively selected on CD45RA, and the negative fraction formed the memory subset. After blood collection by leukapheresis, PBMCs were isolated using Ficoll-Histopaque density gradient centrifugation and then cryopreserved in the vapor phase of liquid nitrogen. Analytical flow cytometry was used to check the purity and quantity of every magnetically sorted T cell population. Genomic DNA was isolated from every sorted fraction and measured by UV absorbance on a Nanodrop 2000c. V lost 4 bases and J lost 7 bases, and the count of bases not matched to a germline gene is 11. The CDR3 sequence holds 16 residues, the cysteine and phenylalanine included. The CDR3 DNA has 48 bases and is translated from base 1. CDR1 is given as SGHAT and CDR2 as FQNNGV, both from the germline V gene.

Using the deep immunoSEQ assay, TCR CDR3 regions were amplified from genomic DNA by multiplex PCR. Extracted genomic DNA from each cell subset was spread evenly across all wells of several immunoSEQ 96-well plates, with each plate serving as a replicate. For sorted subsets, roughly 190 ng of genomic DNA, equivalent to 25,000 to 30,000 T cell genomes, went into each replicate PCR. Purified libraries were measured with a Qubit 3.0 fluorometer, size-checked on a Bioanalyzer 2100, and measured again with the KAPA Library Quantification kit. Each immunoSEQ 96-well plate was sequenced on its own single-read 150-cycle Illumina NextSeq 550 flow cell. In the source study's methods: Because the immunoSEQ output held only junctional sequences and lacked quality scores, the filtering could not match the filtering applied to full-length reads. Sequences were annotated with PyIR, a Python wrapper for IgBLAST v1.9, and V/J genes and CDR3 were assigned using IMGT germline references. Reads were filtered out if the reads had weak V/J assignments (E-value above 1e-6), no CDR3, stop codons, out-of-frame junctions, or ambiguous translated residues. V3J clonotypes were defined as sequences sharing an identical inferred V gene, J gene, and CDR3 amino acid sequence. To compute the percentage overlap between repertoires, the number of shared unique clonotypes was divided by the size of the smaller repertoire. Three approaches were used to assess repertoire richness: RTK rarefaction, the Chao1 estimator, and Recon v2.1 estimates of unobserved clonotypes. Generation probabilities for all TCRbeta clonotypes obtained by the gDNA method from several donors were computed using OLGA. TCRdb's version of the immuneACCESS table is confined to in-frame rearrangements and falls short of the full clone set. An unresolved V gene accounts for under half of the shortfall where checked; the remainder is of unknown origin. The V and J calls and clone size were taken over from that table, and D and trimming were inferred from the DNA. The sample table lists approximately 2.1 million clones, over 85% of them with a count of one. Roughly 0.36% of the sample is in the top ten clones.

What the authors observed across the whole study: Based on pairwise subsampling, the degree of clonotype sharing among donors was expected to be affected by sequencing depth. Because the study included only a small number of donors, the genetic and exposure-history diversity represented was limited. Sharing across a few donors was observed for roughly 5.4% of naive CD4, 3% to 4% of naive CD8, over 2% of memory CD4, and 0.4% of memory CD8 clonotypes. Even with the large sequencing depth, rarefaction of the sorted-subset datasets indicated that sequencing was incomplete. Only blood was sampled, and tissue TCR repertoires likely differ from those in blood. Higher generation probabilities were observed for clonotypes shared by all four sorted-subset donors than for non-shared clonotypes. Naive subsets generally had larger estimated clonotype richness than memory subsets did.

Note on this clone: Its antigen is unknown. No base-level quality is on record; no much larger clone is a single base apart.

The chain is assembled from TRBV11-2 and TRBJ2-1; 9 middle bases align to TRBD2. The specimen sequenced was naive CD4+ T cells from PBMCs. The sample's cell subset or site label, decoded: CD45RA+ positively selected. The TCR originated in a young man in good health. Some clones in this sample may be carry-over from other donors' samples. This receptor carries the CDR3 CASSSGAGGPWNEQFF. The sequenced DNA is TGTGCCAGCAGCTCCGGTGCGGGAGGGCCATGGAATGAGCAGTTCTTC.